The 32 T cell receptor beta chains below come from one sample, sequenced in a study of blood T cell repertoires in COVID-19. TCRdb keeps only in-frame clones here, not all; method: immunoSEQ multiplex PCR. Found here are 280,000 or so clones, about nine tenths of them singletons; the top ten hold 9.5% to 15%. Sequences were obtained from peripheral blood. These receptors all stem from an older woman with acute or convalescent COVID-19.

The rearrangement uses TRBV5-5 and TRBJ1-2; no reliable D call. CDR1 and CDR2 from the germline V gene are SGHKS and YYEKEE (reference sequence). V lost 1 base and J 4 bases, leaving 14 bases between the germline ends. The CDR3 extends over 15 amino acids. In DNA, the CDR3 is TGTGCCAGCAGCTTGAGGATTCAGGAGGGCTATGGCTACACCTTC. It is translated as CASSLRIQEGYGYTF.

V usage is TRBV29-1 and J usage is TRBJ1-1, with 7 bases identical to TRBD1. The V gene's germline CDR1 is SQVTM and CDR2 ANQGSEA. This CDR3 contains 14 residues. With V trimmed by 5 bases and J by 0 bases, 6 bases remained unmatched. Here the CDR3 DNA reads TGCAGCGTTTTTGACAGGGCGGTGAACACTGAAGCTTTCTTT. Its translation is CSVFDRAVNTEAFF.

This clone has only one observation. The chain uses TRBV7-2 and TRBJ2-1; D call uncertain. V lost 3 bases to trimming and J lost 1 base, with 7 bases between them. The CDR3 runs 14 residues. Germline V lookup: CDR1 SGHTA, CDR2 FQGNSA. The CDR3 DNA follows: TGTGCCAGCAGCTTCGGGTTTTCCTACAATGAGCAGTTCTTC. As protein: CASSFGFSYNEQFF. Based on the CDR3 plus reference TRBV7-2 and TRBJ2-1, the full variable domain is GAGVSQSPSNKVTEKGKDVELRCDPISGHTALYWYRQSLGQGLEFLIYFQGNSAPDKSGLPSDRFSAERTGGSVSTLTIQRTQQEDSAVYLCASSFGFSYNEQFFGPGTRLTVL.

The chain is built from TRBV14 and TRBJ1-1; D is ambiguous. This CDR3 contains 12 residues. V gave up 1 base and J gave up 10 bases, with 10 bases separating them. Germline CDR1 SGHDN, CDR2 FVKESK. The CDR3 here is CASSQAGQSAFF. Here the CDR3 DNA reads TGTGCCAGCAGCCAAGCCGGTCAATCAGCTTTCTTT.

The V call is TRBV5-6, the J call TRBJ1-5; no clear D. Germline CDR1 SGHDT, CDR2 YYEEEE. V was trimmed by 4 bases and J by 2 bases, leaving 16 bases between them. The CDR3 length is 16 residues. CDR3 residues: CASSDRGRTGNQPQHF. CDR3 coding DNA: TGTGCCAGCAGCGACCGAGGGCGGACGGGCAATCAGCCCCAGCATTTT.

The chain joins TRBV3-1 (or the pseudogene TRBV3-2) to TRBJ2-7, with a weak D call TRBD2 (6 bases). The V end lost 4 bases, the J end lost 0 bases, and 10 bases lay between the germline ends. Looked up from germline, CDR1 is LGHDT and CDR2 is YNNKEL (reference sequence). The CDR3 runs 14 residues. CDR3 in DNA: TGTGCCAGCAGCCGCGGGGCGAGCTCCTACGAGCAGTACTTC. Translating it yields CASSRGASSYEQYF.

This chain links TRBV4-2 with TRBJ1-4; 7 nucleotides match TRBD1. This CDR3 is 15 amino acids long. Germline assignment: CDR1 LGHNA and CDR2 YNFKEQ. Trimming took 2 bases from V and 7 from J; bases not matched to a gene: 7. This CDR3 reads CASSQPDRDIEKLFF. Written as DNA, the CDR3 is TGTGCCAGCAGCCAACCCGACAGGGATATTGAAAAACTGTTTTTT.

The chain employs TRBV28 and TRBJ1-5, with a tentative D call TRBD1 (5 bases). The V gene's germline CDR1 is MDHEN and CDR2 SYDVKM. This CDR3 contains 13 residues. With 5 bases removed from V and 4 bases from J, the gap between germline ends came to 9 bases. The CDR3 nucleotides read TGTGCCAGCAGTAGGGGAGGGAATCAGCCCCAGCATTTT. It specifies CASSRGGNQPQHF.

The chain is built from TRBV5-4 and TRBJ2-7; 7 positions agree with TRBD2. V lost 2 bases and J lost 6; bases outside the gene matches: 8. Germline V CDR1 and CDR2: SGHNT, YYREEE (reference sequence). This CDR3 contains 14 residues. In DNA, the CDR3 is TGTGCCAGCAGCTTACGGTACGAGCGGGGCGAGCAGTACTTC. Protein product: CASSLRYERGEQYF.

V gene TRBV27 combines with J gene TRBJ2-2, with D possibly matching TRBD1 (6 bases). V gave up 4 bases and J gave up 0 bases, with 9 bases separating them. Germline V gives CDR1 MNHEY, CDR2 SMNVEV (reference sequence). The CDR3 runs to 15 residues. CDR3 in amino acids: CASSWDTTNTGELFF. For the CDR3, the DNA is TGTGCCAGCAGTTGGGACACAACGAACACCGGGGAGCTGTTTTTT.

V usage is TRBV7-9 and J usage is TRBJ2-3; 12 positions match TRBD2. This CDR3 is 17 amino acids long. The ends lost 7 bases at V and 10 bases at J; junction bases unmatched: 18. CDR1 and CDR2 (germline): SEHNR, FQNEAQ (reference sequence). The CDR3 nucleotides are TGTGCCAGCAAACCCAGGGGGACGACTAGCGGGAGAGGACCGCAGTATTTT. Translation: CASKPRGTTSGRGPQYF.

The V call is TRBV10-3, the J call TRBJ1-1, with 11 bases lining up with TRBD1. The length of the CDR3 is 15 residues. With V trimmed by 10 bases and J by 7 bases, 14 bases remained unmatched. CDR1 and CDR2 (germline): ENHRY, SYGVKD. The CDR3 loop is CASRDRGLLADEAFF. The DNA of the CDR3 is TGTGCCAGCAGGGACAGGGGGTTACTAGCGGATGAAGCTTTCTTT.

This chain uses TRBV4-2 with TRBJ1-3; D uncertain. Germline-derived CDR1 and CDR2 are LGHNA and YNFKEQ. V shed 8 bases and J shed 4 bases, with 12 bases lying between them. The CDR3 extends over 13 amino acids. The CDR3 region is CASRSLGGNTIYF. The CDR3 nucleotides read TGTGCCAGCCGCTCCCTCGGGGGAAACACCATATATTTT.

In nucleotides, the CDR3 is TGTGCCAGCAGCTTAGTCGCAGGGCCGGCCGGAAACACCATATATTTT. The encoded protein is CASSLVAGPAGNTIYF. J is TRBJ1-3 and V is TRBV7-9; TRBD1 might be the D (5 bases). The CDR3 has 16 residues. In germline, CDR1 is SEHNR, CDR2 FQNEAQ (reference sequence). Trimming pared 1 base from V and 4 bases from J, leaving 14 bases between.

The CDR3 DNA follows: TGTGCCAGCAGGTCCAGGGTTGGCACTGAAGCTTTCTTT. This gives the protein CASRSRVGTEAFF. The V and J genes are TRBV12-3 or TRBV12-4 and TRBJ1-1; D is possibly TRBD1 (5 bases). The V end was cut by 6 bases, the J end by 4 bases, with 12 bases between. This CDR3 is built from 13 residues.

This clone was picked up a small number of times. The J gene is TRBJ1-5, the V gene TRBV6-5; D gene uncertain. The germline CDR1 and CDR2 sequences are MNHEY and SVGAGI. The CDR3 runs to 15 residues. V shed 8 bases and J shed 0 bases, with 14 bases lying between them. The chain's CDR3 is CASQDTAYSNQPQHF. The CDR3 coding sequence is TGTGCCAGCCAAGACACGGCTTATAGCAATCAGCCCCAGCATTTT.

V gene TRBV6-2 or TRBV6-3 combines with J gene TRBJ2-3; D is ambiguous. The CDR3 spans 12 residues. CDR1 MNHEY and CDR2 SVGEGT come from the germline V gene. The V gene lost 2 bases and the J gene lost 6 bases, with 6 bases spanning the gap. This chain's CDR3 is CASSYPQDTQYF. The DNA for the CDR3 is TGTGCCAGCAGTTACCCCCAGGATACGCAGTATTTT.

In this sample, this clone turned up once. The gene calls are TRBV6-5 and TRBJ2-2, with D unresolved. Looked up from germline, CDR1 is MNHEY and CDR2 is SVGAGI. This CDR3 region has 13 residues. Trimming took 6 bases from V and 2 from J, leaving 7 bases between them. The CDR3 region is CASRQLNTGELFF. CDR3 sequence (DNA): TGTGCCAGCAGGCAGTTAAACACCGGGGAGCTGTTTTTT.

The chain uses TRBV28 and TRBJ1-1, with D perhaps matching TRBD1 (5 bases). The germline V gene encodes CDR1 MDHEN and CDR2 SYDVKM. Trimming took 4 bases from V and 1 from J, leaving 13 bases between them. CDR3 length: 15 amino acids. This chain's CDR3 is CASSSIARGNTEAFF. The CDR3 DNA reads TGTGCCAGCAGTTCGATCGCTAGGGGGAACACTGAAGCTTTCTTT. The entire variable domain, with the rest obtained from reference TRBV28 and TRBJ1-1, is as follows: DVKVTQSSRYLVKRTGEKVFLECVQDMDHENMFWYRQDPGLGLRLIYFSYDVKMKEKGDIPEGYSVSREKKERFSLILESASTNQTSMYLCASSSIARGNTEAFFGQGTRLTVV.

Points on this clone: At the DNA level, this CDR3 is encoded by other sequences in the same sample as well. The CDR3 loop reads CASSQGQGSYEQYF. DNA for the CDR3: TGCGCCAGCAGCCAAGGACAGGGCTCCTACGAGCAGTACTTC. The chain carries TRBV4-3 and TRBJ2-7, with 7 bases matching TRBD1. There are 14 residues in the CDR3. Unmatched junction bases numbered 0, after V lost 1 base and J lost 0 bases. Germline CDR1 reads LGHNA; CDR2 reads YSLEER.

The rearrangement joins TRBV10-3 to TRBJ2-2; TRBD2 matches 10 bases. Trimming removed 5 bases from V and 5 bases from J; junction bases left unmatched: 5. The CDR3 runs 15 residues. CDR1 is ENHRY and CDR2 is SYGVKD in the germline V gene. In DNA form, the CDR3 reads TGTGCCATCAGTCCCCTAGCGGGGGCGACCGGGGAGCTGTTTTTT. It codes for CAISPLAGATGELFF.

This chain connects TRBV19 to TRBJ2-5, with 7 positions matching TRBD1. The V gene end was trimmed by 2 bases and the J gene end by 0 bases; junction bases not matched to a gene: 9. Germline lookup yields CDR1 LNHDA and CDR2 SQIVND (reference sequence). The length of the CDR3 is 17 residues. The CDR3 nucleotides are TGTGCCAGTAGTATATCCAGGACAGGACCGTACCAAGAGACCCAGTACTTC. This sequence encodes CASSISRTGPYQETQYF.

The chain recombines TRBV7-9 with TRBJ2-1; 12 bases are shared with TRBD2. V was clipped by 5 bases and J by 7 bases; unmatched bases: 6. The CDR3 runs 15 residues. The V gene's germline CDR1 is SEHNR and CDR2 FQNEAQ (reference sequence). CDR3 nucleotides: TGTGCCAGCAGCCCTCGGCTAGCGGGAGGGAATGAGCAGTTCTTC. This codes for CASSPRLAGGNEQFF.

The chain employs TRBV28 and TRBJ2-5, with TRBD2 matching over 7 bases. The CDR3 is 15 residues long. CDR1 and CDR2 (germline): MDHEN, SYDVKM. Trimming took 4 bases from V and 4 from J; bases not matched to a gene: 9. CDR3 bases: TGTGCCAGCAGTTATATGGGAGGGGCAGGAGAGACCCAGTACTTC. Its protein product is CASSYMGGAGETQYF. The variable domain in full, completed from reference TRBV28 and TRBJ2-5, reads DVKVTQSSRYLVKRTGEKVFLECVQDMDHENMFWYRQDPGLGLRLIYFSYDVKMKEKGDIPEGYSVSREKKERFSLILESASTNQTSMYLCASSYMGGAGETQYFGPGTRLLVL.

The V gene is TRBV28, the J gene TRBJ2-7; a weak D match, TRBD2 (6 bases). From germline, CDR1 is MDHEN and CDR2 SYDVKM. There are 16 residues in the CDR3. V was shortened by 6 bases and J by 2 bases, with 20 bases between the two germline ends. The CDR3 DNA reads TGTGCCAGCAGAACCGGCCTAGCGTCAGGAGCCTACGAGCAGTACTTC. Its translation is CASRTGLASGAYEQYF.

CDR3 sequence (DNA): TGTGCCACCAGTGATACCCTCGACATCGGTCAGCCCCAGCATTTT. Its protein product is CATSDTLDIGQPQHF. The chain uses TRBV24-1 and TRBJ1-5; D gene unclear. The CDR3 runs 15 residues. V gave up 3 bases and J gave up 6 bases, with 14 bases separating them. Germline V gene lookup returns CDR1 KGHDR and CDR2 SFDVKD.

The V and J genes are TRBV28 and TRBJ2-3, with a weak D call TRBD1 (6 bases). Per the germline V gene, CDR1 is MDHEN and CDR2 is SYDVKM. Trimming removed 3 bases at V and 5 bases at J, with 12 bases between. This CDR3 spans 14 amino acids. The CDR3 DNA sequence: TGTGCCAGCAGTTTGCCCAGGGGCGGAGATACGCAGTATTTT. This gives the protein CASSLPRGGDTQYF.

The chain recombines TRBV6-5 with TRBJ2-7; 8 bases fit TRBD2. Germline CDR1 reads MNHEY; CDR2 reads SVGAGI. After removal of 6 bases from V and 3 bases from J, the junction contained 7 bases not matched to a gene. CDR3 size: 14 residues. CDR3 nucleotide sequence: TGTGCCAGCAGCGCCGGGAGGGGACTCTACGAGCAGTACTTC. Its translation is CASSAGRGLYEQYF.

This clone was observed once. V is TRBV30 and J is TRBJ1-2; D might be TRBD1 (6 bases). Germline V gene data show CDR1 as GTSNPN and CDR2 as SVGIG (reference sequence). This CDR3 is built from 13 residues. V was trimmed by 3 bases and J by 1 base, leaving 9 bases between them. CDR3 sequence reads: CAWSWTDNYGYTF. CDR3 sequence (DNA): TGTGCCTGGAGCTGGACAGATAACTATGGCTACACCTTC.

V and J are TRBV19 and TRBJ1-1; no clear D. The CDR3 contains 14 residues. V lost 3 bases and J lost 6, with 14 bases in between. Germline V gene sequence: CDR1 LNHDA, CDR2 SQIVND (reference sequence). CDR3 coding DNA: TGTGCCAGTAGTATTGATGCGGAAATGGCTGAAGCTTTCTTT. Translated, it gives CASSIDAEMAEAFF.

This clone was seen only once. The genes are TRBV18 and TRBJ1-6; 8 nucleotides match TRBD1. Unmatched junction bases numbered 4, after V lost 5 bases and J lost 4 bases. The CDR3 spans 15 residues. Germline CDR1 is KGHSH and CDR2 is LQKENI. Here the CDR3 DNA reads TGTGCCAGCTCAGCAGGGGGCAGTTATAATTCACCCCTCCACTTT. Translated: CASSAGGSYNSPLHF.

DNA for the CDR3: TGTGCCAGAAGCACGACGGGTGCAACTAATGAAAAACTGTTTTTT. Amino acid sequence: CARSTTGATNEKLFF. This sequence joins TRBV5-3 and TRBJ1-4; D uncertain. TRBV5-3 is sorted into the ORF group, with uncertain function. V was cut by 4 bases and J by 0 bases, with 10 bases left in between. The CDR3 runs to 15 residues.